This T cell receptor (beta chain) was captured by sequencing in a study of CD8+ T cells in alopecia areata. Overall study context: Grafting placed skin from approximately 6-12-month-old C3H/HeJ donors with spontaneous alopecia onto approximately 6-11-week-old female C3H/HeJ mice. Whole-study results and caveats: Scalp samples also yield sequences of resident alphabeta T cells from normal skin. Relative to mice, TCR sharing across patients was less clear, a difference possibly HLA-related. Lesional tissue from the scalp (especially in alopecia totalis/universalis) showed higher clonality than normal scalp.

The CDR3 has 15 residues. CDR1 and CDR2 from the germline V gene are NNHNN and SYGAGS (reference sequence). V was shortened by 3 bases and J by 0 bases, with 11 bases between the two germline ends. Comments on this clone: Its matching antigen is unknown. Germline and genes: mouse. The read terminates 4 residues before the CDR3 end, so the remaining end is supplied by the germline J gene.

The sequencing template was cDNA reverse transcribed from extracted RNA. The data were produced by immunoSEQ multiplex PCR, yet TCRdb's version contains in-frame clones alone and is incomplete. The sample shows about 270,000 clones, none of them appearing just once. Researchers sorted pooled cutaneous lymph node cells on the basis of CD4, CD8alpha, NKG2D, NKG2ACE and other markers. The sequence was collected from a C3H/HeJ mouse with alopecia areata. The mouse strain carries the MHC haplotype H2-k. The gene calls are TRBV13-2 and TRBJ2-4; weak D call: TRBD1 (6 bases). Sequencing was done on a sample of CD4+ T cells sorted from a lymph node. The CDR3 region is CASGGGGGSQNTLYF. CDR3 DNA, as far as it was read: TGTGCCAGCGGTGGAGGAGGGGGTAGTCAAAAC.